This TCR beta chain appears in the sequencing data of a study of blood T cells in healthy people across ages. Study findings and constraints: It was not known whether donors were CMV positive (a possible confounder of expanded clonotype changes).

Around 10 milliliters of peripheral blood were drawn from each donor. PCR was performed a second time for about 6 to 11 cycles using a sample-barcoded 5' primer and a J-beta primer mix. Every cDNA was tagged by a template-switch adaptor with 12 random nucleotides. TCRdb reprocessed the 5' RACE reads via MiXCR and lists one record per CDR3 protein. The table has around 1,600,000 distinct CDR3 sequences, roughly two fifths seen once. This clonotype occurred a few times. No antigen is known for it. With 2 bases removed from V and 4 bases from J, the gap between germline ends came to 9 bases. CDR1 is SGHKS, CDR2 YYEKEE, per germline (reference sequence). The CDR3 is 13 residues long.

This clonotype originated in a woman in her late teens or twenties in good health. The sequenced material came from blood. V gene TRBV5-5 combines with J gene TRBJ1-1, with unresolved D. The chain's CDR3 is CASSFGYGTEAFF. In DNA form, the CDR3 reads TGTGCCAGCAGCTTCGGTTATGGCACTGAAGCTTTCTTT.